This passage covers 9 T cell receptor beta chains from one sample sequenced in a study of T cell responses to AZD1222 COVID-19 vaccine. This table comes from immunoSEQ multiplex PCR, and its TCRdb copy is limited to in-frame clones, with some not included. The sample holds around 150,000 clones, over 90% seen once. This material consisted of peripheral blood, taken on day 0 of AZD1222 vaccination. These receptor sequences come from an adult in good health.

This chain joins TRBV7-9 and TRBJ1-4, with 9 nucleotides matching TRBD1. V was pared by 2 bases and J by 8 bases, with 6 bases of the junction left unmatched. CDR3 length: 15 residues. The germline gives CDR1 SEHNR, CDR2 FQNEAQ (reference sequence). CDR3 coding DNA: TGTGCCAGCAGCTTACAACAGGGGGCAAGGGAAAAACTGTTTTTT. This gives the protein CASSLQQGAREKLFF.

The chain is built from TRBV9 and TRBJ1-1, with a weak D call TRBD1 (5 bases). Per germline, CDR1 SGDLS and CDR2 YYNGEE. V lost 0 bases, J lost 2 bases, and 11 bases lay in between. This CDR3 region has 15 residues. CDR3 DNA: TGTGCCAGCAGCGTAGAAGGGGACCCCAACACTGAAGCTTTCTTT. This encodes CASSVEGDPNTEAFF.

The chain combines TRBV28 with TRBJ2-3, with D perhaps TRBD2 (7 bases). V was trimmed by 3 bases and J by 7 bases, leaving 17 bases between them. CDR3 length equals 15 residues. In germline, CDR1 is MDHEN, CDR2 SYDVKM. The CDR3 loop is CASSLGGAGAYTQYF. For the CDR3, the DNA is TGTGCCAGCAGTTTGGGGGGGGCGGGAGCGTATACGCAGTATTTT.

As regards this clone: Other DNA sequences in the sample encode the same CDR3. This CDR3 is CASSVGSSYNEQFF. The CDR3 nucleotides read TGTGCCAGCAGCGTAGGTTCTAGCTACAATGAGCAGTTCTTC. This chain joins TRBV9 and TRBJ2-1; D unclear. V was cut by 0 bases and J by 3 bases, with 7 bases left in between. The V gene's germline CDR1 is SGDLS and CDR2 YYNGEE. This CDR3 is built from 14 residues.

This chain uses TRBV12-3 or TRBV12-4 with TRBJ2-5; a weak D match, TRBD2 (6 bases). The V and J ends lost 3 bases and 5 bases respectively, with 10 bases between them. This CDR3 contains 13 residues. This CDR3 reads CASSFSGVETQYF. Here the CDR3 DNA reads TGTGCCAGCAGTTTCTCGGGAGTCGAGACCCAGTACTTC.

Notes on this clone: The sample has other DNA sequences that encode this CDR3 too. This chain joins TRBV4-3 and TRBJ2-3, with TRBD2 matching over 11 bases. Per germline, CDR1 LGHNA and CDR2 YSLEER. This CDR3 spans 16 amino acids. After removal of 1 base from V and 1 base from J, the junction contained 1 base not matched to a gene. The CDR3 is CASSQALAGGTDTQYF. In DNA, the CDR3 is TGCGCCAGCAGCCAAGCACTAGCGGGGGGCACAGATACGCAGTATTTT.

The chain employs TRBV7-9 and TRBJ1-3; no reliable D call. This CDR3 has 16 amino acids. V was cut by 0 bases and J by 7 bases, with 16 bases left in between. CDR1 and CDR2 from the germline V gene are SEHNR and FQNEAQ (reference sequence). The CDR3 coding sequence is TGTGCCAGCAGCTTAGCCGGCGGCGGGGTCGGGAACACCATATATTTT. Encoded protein: CASSLAGGGVGNTIYF.

The chain links TRBV6-5 to TRBJ1-4; D perhaps matches TRBD1 (5 bases). The CDR3 runs to 12 residues. Germline CDR1 reads MNHEY; CDR2 reads SVGAGI. V lost 6 bases and J lost 10, with 12 bases in between. CDR3 sequence: CASSFQGGKLFF. The DNA of the CDR3 is TGTGCCAGCAGCTTCCAGGGCGGAAAACTGTTTTTT.

In DNA, the CDR3 is TGTGCCAGCAGCGGATTCGACAGGGTCAATCAGCCCCAGCATTTT. It specifies CASSGFDRVNQPQHF. The chain combines TRBV5-6 with TRBJ1-5, with TRBD1 matching 7 bases. Losses at the gene ends were 4 bases for V and 3 bases for J; bases not matched to a gene: 7. Germline CDR1 SGHDT, CDR2 YYEEEE. This CDR3 has 15 residues. Variable domain in full (rest from reference TRBV5-6 and TRBJ1-5): DAGVTQSPTHLIKTRGQQVTLRCSPKSGHDTVSWYQQALGQGPQFIFQYYEEEERQRGNFPDRFSGHQFPNYSSELNVNALLLGDSALYLCASSGFDRVNQPQHFGDGTRLSIL.